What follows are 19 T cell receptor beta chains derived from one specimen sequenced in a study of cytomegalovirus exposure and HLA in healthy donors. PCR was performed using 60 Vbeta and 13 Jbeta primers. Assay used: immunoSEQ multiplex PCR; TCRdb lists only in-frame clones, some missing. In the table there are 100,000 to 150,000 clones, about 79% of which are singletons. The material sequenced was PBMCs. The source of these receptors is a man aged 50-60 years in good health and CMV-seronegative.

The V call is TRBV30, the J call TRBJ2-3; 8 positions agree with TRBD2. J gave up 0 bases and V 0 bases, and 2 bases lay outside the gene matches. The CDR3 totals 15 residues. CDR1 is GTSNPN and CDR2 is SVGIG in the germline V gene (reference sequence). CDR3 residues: CAWSVPSGSTDTQYF. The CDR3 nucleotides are TGTGCCTGGAGTGTACCTAGCGGGAGCACAGATACGCAGTATTTT.

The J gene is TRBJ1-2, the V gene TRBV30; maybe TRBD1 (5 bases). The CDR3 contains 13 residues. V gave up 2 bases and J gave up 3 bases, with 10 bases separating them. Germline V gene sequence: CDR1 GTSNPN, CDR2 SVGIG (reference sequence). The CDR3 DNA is TGTGCCTGGAGTCGGGGGTGGGACTATGGCTACACCTTC. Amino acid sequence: CAWSRGWDYGYTF.

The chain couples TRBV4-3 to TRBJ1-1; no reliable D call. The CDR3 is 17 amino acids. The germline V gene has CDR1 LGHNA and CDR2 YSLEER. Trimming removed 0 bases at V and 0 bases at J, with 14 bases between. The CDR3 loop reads CASSQDLNGYLNTEAFF. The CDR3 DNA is TGCGCCAGCAGCCAAGATTTAAACGGGTATCTGAACACTGAAGCTTTCTTT.

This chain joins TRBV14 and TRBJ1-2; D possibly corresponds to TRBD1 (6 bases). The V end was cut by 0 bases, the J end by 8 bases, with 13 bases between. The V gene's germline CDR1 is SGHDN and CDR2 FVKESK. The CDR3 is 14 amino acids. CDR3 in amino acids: CASSQDTGLRGYTF. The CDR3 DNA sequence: TGTGCCAGCAGCCAAGATACAGGGTTGAGAGGCTACACCTTC.

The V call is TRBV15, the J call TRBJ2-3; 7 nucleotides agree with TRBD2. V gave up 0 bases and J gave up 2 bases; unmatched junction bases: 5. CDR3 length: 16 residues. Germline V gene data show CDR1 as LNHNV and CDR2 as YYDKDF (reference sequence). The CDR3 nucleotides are TGTGCCACCAGCAGAGATAGACGGGGGGACACAGATACGCAGTATTTT. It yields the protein CATSRDRRGDTDTQYF.

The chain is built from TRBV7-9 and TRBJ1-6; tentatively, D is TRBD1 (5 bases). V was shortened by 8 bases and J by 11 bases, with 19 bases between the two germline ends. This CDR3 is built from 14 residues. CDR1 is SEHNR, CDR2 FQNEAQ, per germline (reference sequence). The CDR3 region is CASGHSVGHTPLHF. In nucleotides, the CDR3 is TGTGCCAGCGGACATTCGGTGGGTCACACACCCCTCCACTTT.

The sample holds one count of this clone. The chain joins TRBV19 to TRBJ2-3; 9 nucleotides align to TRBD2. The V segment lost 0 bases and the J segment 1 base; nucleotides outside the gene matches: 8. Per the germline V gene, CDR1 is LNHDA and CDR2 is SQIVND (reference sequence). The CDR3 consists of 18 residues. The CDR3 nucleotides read TGTGCCAGTAGTATAGATGGCGGGGGGGCCCCAGGCACAGATACGCAGTATTTT. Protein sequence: CASSIDGGGAPGTDTQYF. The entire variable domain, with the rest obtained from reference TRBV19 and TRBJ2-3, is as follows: DGGITQSPKYLFRKEGQNVTLSCEQNLNHDAMYWYRQDPGQGLRLIYYSQIVNDFQKGDIAEGYSVSREKKESFPLTVTSAQKNPTAFYLCASSIDGGGAPGTDTQYFGPGTRLTVL.

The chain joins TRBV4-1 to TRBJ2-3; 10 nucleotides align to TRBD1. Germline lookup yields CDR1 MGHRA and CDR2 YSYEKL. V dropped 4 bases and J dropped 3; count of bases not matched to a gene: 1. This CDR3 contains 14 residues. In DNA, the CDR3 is TGCGCCAGCAGCCTGGACAGGGGGACAGATACGCAGTATTTT. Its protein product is CASSLDRGTDTQYF.

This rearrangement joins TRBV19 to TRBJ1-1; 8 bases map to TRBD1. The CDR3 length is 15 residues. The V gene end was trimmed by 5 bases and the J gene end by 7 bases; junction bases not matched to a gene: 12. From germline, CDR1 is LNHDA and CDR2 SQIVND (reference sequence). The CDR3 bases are TGTGCCAGTAGTCCCTTTTCAGGGGGCAGTGATGAAGCTTTCTTT. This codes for CASSPFSGGSDEAFF.

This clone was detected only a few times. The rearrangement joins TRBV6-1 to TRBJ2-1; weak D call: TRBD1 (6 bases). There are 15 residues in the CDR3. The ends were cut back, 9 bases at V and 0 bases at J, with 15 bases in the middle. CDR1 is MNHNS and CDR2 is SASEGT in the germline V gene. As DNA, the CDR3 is TGTGCCAGTCTGGGACATCCTCGCTCCTACAATGAGCAGTTCTTC. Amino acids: CASLGHPRSYNEQFF.

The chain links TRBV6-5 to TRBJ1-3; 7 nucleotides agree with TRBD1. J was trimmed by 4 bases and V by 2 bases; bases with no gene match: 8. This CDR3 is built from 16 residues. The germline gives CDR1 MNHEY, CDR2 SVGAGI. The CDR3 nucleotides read TGTGCCAGCAGTTACGGATCCGGGACAGCCGGAAACACCATATATTTT. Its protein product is CASSYGSGTAGNTIYF.

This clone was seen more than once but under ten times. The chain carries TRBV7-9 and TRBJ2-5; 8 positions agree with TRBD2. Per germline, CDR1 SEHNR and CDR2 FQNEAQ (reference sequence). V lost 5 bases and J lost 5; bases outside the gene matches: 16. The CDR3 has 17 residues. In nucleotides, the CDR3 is TGTGCCAGCAGCGCAGGCCTCGGGGGGGTAGAAGGTGAGACCCAGTACTTC. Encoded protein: CASSAGLGGVEGETQYF.

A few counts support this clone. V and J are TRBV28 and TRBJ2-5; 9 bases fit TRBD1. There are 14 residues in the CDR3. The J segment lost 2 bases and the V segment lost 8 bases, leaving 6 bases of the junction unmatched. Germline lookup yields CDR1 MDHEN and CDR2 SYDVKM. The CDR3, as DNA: TGTGCCAGCCTCAATGGACAGGGGCAAGAGACCCAGTACTTC. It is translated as CASLNGQGQETQYF.

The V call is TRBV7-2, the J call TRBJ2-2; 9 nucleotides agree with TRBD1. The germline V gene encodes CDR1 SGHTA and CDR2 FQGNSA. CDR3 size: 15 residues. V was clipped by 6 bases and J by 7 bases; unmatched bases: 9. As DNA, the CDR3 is TGTGCCAGCAGTAAGGACAGGGGTTCGTTCGGGGAGCTGTTTTTT. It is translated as CASSKDRGSFGELFF.

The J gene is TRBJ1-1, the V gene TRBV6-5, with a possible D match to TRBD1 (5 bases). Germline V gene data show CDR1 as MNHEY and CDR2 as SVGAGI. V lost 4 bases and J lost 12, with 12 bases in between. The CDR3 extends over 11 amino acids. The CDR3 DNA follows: TGTGCCAGCAGTTGGGGCAGGGCGACTTTCTTT. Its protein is CASSWGRATFF.

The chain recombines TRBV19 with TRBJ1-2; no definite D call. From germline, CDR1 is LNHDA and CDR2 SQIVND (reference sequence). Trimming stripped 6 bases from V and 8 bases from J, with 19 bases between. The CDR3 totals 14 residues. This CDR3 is CASSPRTGWLGYTF. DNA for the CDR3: TGTGCCAGTAGCCCCCGGACGGGGTGGTTGGGCTACACCTTC. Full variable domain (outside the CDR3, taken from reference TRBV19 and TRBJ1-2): DGGITQSPKYLFRKEGQNVTLSCEQNLNHDAMYWYRQDPGQGLRLIYYSQIVNDFQKGDIAEGYSVSREKKESFPLTVTSAQKNPTAFYLCASSPRTGWLGYTFGSGTRLTVV.

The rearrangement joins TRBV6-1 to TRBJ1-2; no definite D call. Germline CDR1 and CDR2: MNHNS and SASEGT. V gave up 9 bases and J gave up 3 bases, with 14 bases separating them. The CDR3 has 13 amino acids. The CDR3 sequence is CASRAEGYYGYTF. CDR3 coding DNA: TGTGCCAGTAGGGCCGAGGGCTACTATGGCTACACCTTC.

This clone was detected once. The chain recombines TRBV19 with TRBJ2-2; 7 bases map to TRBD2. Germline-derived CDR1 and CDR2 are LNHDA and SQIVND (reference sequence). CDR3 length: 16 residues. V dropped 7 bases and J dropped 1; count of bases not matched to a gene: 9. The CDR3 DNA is TGTGCCAGTACTAGCGGTCTAAAACGGAACACCGGGGAGCTGTTTTTT. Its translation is CASTSGLKRNTGELFF.

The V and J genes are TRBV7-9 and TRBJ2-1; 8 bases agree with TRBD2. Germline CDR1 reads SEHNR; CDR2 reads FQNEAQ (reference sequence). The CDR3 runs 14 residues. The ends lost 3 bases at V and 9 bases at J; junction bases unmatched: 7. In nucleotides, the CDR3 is TGTGCCAGCAGCTTGCTTAGCGGGGCTGGTGAGCAGTTCTTC. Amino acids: CASSLLSGAGEQFF.